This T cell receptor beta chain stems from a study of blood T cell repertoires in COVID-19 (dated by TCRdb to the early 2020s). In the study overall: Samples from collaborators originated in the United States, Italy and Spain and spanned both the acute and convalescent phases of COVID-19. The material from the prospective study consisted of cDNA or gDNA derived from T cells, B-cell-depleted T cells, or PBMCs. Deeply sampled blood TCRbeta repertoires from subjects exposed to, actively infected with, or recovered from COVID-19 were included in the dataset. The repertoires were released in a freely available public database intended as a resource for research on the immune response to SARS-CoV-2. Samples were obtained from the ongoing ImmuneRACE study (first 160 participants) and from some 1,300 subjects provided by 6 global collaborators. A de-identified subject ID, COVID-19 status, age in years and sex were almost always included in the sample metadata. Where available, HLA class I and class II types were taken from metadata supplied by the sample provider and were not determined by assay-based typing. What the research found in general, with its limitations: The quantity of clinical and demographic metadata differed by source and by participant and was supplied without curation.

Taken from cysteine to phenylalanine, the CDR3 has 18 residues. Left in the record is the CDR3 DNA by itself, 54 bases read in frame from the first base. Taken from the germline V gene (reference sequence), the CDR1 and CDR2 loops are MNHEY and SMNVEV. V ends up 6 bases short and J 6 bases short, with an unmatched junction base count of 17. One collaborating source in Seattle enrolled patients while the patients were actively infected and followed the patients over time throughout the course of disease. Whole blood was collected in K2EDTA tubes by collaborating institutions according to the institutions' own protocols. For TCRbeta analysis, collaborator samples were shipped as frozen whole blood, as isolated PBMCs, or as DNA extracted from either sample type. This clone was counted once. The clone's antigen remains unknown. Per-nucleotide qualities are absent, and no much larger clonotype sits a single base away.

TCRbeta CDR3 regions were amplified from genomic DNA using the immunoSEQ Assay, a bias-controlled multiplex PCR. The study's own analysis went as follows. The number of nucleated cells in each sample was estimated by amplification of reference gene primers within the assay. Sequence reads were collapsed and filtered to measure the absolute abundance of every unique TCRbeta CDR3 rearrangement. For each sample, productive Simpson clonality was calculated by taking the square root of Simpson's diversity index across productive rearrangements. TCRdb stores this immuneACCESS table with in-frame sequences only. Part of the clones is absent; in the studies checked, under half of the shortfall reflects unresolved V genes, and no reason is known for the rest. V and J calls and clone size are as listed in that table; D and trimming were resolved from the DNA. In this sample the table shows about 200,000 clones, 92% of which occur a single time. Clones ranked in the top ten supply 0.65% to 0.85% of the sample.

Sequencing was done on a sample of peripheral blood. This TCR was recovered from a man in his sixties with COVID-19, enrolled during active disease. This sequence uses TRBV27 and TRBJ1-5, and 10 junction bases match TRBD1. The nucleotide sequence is TGTGCCAGCAGCTCGACAGGGGGCAACATTGTTGTGGGTCAGCCCCAGCATTTT. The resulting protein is CASSSTGGNIVVGQPQHF.